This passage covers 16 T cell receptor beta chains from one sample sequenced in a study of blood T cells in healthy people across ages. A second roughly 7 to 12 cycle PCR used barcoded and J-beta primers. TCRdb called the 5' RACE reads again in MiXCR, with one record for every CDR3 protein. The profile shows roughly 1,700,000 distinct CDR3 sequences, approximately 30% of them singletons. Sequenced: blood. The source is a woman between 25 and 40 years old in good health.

In DNA form, the CDR3 reads TGCGCCAGCAGCACTGGGACTACCAACAATGAGCAGTTCTTC. This gives the protein CASSTGTTNNEQFF. This chain joins TRBV5-1 and TRBJ2-1; 7 nucleotides line up with TRBD2. Germline trimming cut 4 bases from V and 5 bases from J; bases unmatched to any gene: 6. CDR3 length: 14 amino acids. Germline V gene lookup returns CDR1 SGHRS and CDR2 YFSETQ.

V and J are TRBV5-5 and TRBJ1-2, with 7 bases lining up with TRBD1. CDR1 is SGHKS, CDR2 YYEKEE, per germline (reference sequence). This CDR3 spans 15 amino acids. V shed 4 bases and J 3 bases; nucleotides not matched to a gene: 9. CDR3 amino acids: CASSPFGQADYGYTF. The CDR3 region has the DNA TGTGCCAGCAGCCCCTTCGGACAGGCAGACTATGGCTACACCTTC.

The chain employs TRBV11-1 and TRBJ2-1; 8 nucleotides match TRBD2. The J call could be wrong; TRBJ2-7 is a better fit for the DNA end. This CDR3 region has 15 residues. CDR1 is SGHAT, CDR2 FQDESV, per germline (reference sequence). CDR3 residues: CASSSSREGSYEQYF. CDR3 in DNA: TGTGCCAGCAGCTCGTCCCGGGAGGGCTCCTACGAGCAGTACTTC.

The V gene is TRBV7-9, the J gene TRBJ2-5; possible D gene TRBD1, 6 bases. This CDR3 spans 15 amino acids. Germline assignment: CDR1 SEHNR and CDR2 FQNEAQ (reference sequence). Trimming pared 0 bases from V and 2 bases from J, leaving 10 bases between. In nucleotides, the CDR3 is TGTGCCAGCAGCTTAGCCGGACAGATACAAGAGACCCAGTACTTC. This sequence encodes CASSLAGQIQETQYF.

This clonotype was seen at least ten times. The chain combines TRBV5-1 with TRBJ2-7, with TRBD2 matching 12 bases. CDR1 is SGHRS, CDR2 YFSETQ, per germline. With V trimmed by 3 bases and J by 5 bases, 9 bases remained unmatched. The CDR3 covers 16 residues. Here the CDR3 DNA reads TGCGCCAGCAGCTCGGATCTAGCGGGGGGGTCGAACGAGCAGTACTTC. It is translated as CASSSDLAGGSNEQYF.

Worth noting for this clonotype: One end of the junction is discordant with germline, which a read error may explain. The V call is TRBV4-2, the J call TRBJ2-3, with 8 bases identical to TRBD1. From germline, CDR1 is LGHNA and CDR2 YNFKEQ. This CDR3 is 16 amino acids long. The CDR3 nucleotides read TGTGCCGGCAGCCAACTGACAGGGGCCGGGAAAGATACGCAGTATTTT. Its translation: CAGSQLTGAGKDTQYF.

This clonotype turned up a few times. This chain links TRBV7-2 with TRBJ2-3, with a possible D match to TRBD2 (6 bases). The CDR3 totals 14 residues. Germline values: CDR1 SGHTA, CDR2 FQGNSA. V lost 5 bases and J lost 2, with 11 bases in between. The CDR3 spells CASSPGLDTDTQYF. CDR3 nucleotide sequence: TGTGCCAGCAGCCCGGGACTTGACACAGATACGCAGTATTTT.

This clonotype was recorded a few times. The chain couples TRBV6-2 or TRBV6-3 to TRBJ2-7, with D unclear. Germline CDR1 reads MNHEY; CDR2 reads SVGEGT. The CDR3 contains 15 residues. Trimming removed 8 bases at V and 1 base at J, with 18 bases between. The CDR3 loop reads CASRSDTLNSYEQYF. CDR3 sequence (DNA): TGTGCCAGCCGGTCAGACACCTTAAATTCCTACGAGCAGTACTTC.

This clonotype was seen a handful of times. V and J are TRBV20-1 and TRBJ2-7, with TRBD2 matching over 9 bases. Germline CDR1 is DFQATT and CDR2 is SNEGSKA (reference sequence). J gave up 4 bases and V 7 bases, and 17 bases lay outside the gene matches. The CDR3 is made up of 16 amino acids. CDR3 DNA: TGCAGTGGACGGAAGGGGGCGCGCGGGGGGGCTTACGAGCAGTACTTC. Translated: CSGRKGARGGAYEQYF.

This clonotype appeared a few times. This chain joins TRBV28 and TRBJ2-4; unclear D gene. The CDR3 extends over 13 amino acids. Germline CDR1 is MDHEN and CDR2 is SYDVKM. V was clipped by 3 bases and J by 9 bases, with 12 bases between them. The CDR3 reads CASSLGSEVIQYF. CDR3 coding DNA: TGTGCCAGCAGTTTGGGGTCCGAGGTCATTCAGTACTTC.

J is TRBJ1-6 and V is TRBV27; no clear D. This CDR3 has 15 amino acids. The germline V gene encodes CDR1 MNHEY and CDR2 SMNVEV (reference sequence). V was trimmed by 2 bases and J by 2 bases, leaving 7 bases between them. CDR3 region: CASSLALTYNSPLHF. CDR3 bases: TGTGCCAGCAGTTTAGCACTTACCTATAATTCACCCCTCCACTTT.

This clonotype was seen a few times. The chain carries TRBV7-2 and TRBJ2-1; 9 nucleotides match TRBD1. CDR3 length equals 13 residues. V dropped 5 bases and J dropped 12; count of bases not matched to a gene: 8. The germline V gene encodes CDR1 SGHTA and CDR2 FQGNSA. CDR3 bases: TGTGCCAGCAGCACCGACAGGGGGGAAGGGCAGTTCTTC. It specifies CASSTDRGEGQFF.

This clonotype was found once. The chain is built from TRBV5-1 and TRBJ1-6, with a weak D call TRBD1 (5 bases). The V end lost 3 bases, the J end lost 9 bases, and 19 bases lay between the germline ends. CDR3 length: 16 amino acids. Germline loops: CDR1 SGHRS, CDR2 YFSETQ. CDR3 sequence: CASSSAWGGTSSPLHF. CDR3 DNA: TGCGCCAGCAGCTCGGCCTGGGGGGGGACTAGTTCACCCCTCCACTTT.

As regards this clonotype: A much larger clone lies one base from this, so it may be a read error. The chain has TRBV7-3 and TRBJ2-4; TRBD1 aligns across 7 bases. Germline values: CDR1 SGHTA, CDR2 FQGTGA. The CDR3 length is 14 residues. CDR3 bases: TGTGCCGGCAGCCCTTGGGACAGAGAAAACATTCAGTACTTC. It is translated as CAGSPWDRENIQYF.

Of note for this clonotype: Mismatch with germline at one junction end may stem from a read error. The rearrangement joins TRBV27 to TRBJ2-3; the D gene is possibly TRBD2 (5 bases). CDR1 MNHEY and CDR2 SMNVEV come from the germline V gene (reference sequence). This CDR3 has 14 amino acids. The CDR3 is CVSSLTRVADTQYF. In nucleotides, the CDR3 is TGTGTCAGCAGTTTAACTAGGGTAGCAGATACGCAGTATTTT.

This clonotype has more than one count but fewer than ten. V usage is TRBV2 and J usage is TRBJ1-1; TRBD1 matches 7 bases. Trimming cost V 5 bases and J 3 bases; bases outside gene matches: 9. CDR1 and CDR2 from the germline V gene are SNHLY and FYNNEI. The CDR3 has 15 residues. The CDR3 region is CASSITGVGDTEAFF. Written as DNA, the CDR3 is TGTGCCAGCAGTATAACAGGGGTGGGGGACACTGAAGCTTTCTTT.